This entry features one T cell receptor (beta chain) sequence. This clonotype has more than one count but fewer than ten. The specificity of this receptor is unknown. No clone much larger than this one lies a single base away; base qualities are absent. PBMCs were isolated by Ficoll-Paque density gradient centrifugation. The sample was run on an Illumina NovaSeq 6000. TCRalpha and TCRbeta cDNA libraries were built by 5'RACE with constant-segment primers, adding sample barcodes and unique molecular identifiers. Trizol reagent was used to extract RNA from every sample. Amplification of the libraries took two PCR steps, and the second step added a second sample barcode plus Illumina TruSeq adapters. Sequencing of the libraries was done on an Illumina NovaSeq, producing 2 x 150 bp paired-end reads. The published analysis was carried out like this. Demultiplexing of reads and collapsing into UMI-guided consensus sequences were performed with migec v1.2.7. Using mixcr v2.1.11, the UMI consensuses were aligned to TRA and TRB V and J templates and assembled into clonotypes. Clonotypes were classified as expanded or contracted when called significant by both edgeR and NoisET, with noise models trained on biological replicates. For edgeR calls, the thresholds were a false discovery rate-adjusted p below 0.01 and a log2 fold-change of 1. As an exploratory analysis of dynamics, PCA with hierarchical clustering was applied to max-normalized trajectories of the 1000 most abundant clonotypes. Separately sequenced CD4+ and CD8+ repertoires were used to assign a CD4 or CD8 phenotype to each responding clone. TCRdb's own reprocessing of the public reads used fastp at Q25 and MiXCR and kept productive beta chains. Rows are combined by CDR3 protein, so each entry shows the most common genes and DNA. The authors' filters were not applied to this entry. The sample table contains 300,000 to 350,000 distinct CDR3 sequences; only one count was recorded for 15% to 20% of them. Roughly 21% of the sample is in the top ten clones.

The data belong to a study of T-cell memory formation after mild COVID-19 (dated by TCRdb to the early 2020s). For the wider study: TCR sequence clusters from the two donors were largely donor specific. In a couple of donors, T-cell clones that expanded and contracted after mild COVID-19 were tracked by sequencing TCRalpha and TCRbeta repertoires over time. Two young, previously healthy adult volunteers, one female and one male, were included in the cohort. What the authors observed across the whole study: The second-wave clones that peaked on day 37 were not confirmed to be SARS-CoV-2 specific. Only a couple of mild cases were covered by the study, and larger cohorts that include severe cases with pre-infection samples were considered necessary. Balanced CD4/CD8 phenotypes were observed for clones contracting from day 15 to 85, whereas a bias towards CD4+ was observed for a second wave of clones expanding from day 15 to 37. Some responding clones were found in pre-infection memory, which suggests that pre-existing cross-reactive memory T cells took part in the SARS-CoV-2 response. Contracting CD4+ clones appeared mostly in the CM and EM memory subsets, whereas CD8+ clones were enriched in EMRA.

According to the germline V gene, CDR1 reads MNHNS and CDR2 reads SASEGT. From the cysteine through the valine, the CDR3 covers 14 amino acids. The sequence is cut down to CDR3 DNA, 42 bases in frame from base 1. V and J are truncated by 5 bases and 4 bases respectively, leaving an intervening sequence of 15 bases. This clonotype was obtained from a man between 18 and 35 years old who had mild COVID-19 (a few samples of this study predate the infection). The sample titles of this study are shuffled in the database, so cell type and time point are left out; the donor was told from shared clones. The rearranged segments are TRBV6-1 and TRBJ2-7, with the D gene uncertain. The sample comprised PBMCs or a T cell subset sorted from them (not recorded which). The CDR3 has the sequence CASSWSEARYEQYV. The sequence in DNA is TGTGCCAGCAGTTGGTCTGAAGCCAGGTACGAGCAGTACGTC.